This TCR beta chain emerged from a study of blood T cell repertoires in COVID-19. The overall study: From the United States, Italy and Spain came samples of acute and convalescent COVID-19. Sources were T cells, B-cell-depleted T cells, or PBMCs; the material itself was cDNA or gDNA.

This CDR3 comprises 15 residues. In germline, CDR1 is LGHNA, CDR2 YNFKEQ. Between the trimmed V and J ends, which lost 0 bases and 1 base, there was a span of 9 bases. How the authors handled the data: The assay estimated nucleated cells by amplifying reference gene primers. Repertoires were generated with immunoSEQ multiplex PCR, while TCRdb's copy carries only in-frame clones and drops some. V and J calls plus clone size are reproduced from that table; the DNA served to infer D and trimming. The data hold roughly 76,000 clones, with 78% observed a single time. The sequence came from a human donor in a cohort sampled during active COVID-19. This chain links TRBV4-2 with TRBJ1-1; D is uncertain. Sequencing was carried out using peripheral blood. The CDR3 sequence: CASSQDLPPNTEAFF. CDR3 nucleotides: TGTGCCAGCAGCCAAGATCTACCTCCGAACACTGAAGCTTTCTTT.